This T cell receptor beta chain was retrieved from a study of blood T cells in healthy people across ages. Then a second PCR, running roughly 7 to 11 cycles, was carried out with a sample-barcoded 5' primer and a J-beta primer mix. Tagging of each cDNA molecule was performed by a template-switch adaptor with 12 random nucleotides. No fewer than 3 million CDR3-containing paired-end reads came from each sample. TCRdb reprocessed the 5' RACE reads via MiXCR and lists one record per CDR3 protein. This sample has over 550,000 distinct CDR3 sequences, with approximately 30% found just once. The germline CDR1 and CDR2 sequences are DFQATT and SNEGSKA (reference sequence). V shed 1 base and J shed 13 bases, with 23 bases lying between them. This CDR3 is 15 amino acids long. The table lists this clonotype with a count of one.

The sequenced sample was blood. The chain carries TRBV20-1 and TRBJ2-1, with a tentative D call TRBD2 (7 bases). The receptor was isolated from a woman aged 80 or older in good health. For the CDR3, the DNA is TGCAGTGCTAGAGGGGGGCGGGGGCGACAAGAGACCCAGTTCTTC. It is translated as CSARGGRGRQETQFF.